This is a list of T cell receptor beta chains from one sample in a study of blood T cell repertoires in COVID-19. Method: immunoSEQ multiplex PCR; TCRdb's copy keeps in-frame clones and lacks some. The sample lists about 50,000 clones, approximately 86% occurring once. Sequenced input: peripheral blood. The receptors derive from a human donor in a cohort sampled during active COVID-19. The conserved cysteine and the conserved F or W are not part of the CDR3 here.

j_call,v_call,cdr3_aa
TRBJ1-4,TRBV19,ASRRPATNEKLF
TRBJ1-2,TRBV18,ASSPDNRGGYT
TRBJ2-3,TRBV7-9,ASDSGRQGQY
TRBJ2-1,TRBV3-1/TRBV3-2,ASSQRGGGRTSNEQF
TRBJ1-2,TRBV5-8,ASSLARGLRGYT
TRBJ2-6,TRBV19,ASSMLGGTAGANVLT
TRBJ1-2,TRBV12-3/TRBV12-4,ASSLRGFYT
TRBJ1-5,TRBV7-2,ASSLNPGAQPQH
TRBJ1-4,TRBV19,ASSGTATNEKLF
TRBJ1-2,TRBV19,ASTLGRGRGNYGYT
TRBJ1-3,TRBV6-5,ASSYLQGGNTIY
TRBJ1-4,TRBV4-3,ASSQAWPNPEKLF
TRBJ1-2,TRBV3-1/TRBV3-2,ASRIFRGEDYGYT
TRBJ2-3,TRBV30,AWSLGLGTDTQY
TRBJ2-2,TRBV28,ASSLTAGELF
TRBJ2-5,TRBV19,ASSPRQGRETQY
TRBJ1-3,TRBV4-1,ASSTGPLSGNTIY
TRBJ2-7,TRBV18,ASSRGSSYEQY
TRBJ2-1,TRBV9,ASSSRTGGVLYEQF
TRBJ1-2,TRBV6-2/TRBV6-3,ASSFGQGRHGYT
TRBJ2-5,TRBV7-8,ASSPLLAGGRETQY
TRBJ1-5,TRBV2,ASSPGGGGQGPQH
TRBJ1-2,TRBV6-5,ASRPGGEDYGYT
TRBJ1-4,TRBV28,ASTTVGSEKLF
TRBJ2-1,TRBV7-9,ASSLLADEQF
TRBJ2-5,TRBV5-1,ASSLAETQY
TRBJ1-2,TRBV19,ASSTMGLTGDDNYGYT
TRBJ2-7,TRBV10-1,ASSRTGGEQY
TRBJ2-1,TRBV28,ASSLGSGVYNEQF
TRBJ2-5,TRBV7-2,ASSFLTSGETQY
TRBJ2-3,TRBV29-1,SASSGSADTQY
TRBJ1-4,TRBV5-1,ASSWTGGGEKLF
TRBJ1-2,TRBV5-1,ASSEGQGSGYT
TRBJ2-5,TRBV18,ASSYLAGAETQY
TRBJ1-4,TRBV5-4,ASSWGQRNEKLF
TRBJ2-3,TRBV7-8,ASSSYAYQTDTQY
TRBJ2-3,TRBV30,AWTVGGGSTDTQY
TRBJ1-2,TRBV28,ATTLQGAKGYT
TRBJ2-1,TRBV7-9,ASSFGTSGNEQF
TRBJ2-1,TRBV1,TSSPGSAGGAILARDNEQF
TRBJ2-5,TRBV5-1,ASSPPRSVETQY
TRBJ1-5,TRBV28,ASSPLGQLGNQPQH
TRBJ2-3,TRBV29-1,SVNLSGQSTDTQY
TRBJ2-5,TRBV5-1,ASSTSGNSQETQY
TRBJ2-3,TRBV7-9,ASSLTGVTDTQY
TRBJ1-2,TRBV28,ASRKATNYGYT
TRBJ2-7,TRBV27,ASSRPGQPTEQY
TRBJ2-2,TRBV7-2,ASSPWGGVGSTGELF
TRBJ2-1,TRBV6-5,ASSYGRGARYNEQF
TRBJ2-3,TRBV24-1,ATSDSGRGPQQDTQY
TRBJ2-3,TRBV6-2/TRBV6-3,ASSYPRDSRTSGGRTDTQY
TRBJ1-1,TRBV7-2,ASSPRRTANTEAF
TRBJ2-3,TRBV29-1,SVRRGTGGPDTQY
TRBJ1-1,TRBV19,ASRKQGMNTEAF